The 32 T cell receptor beta chains below all came from one sample that was sequenced in a study of blood T cell repertoires in COVID-19. Measured with immunoSEQ multiplex PCR; TCRdb has only the in-frame clones, and not every one. The sample lists roughly 500,000 clones, 70% to 90% seen once, with around 7.9% in the top ten. The sequenced material came from PBMCs or T cells enriched from blood (not recorded which). These receptors were obtained from a woman aged 60-75 years who had recovered from COVID-19.

The V gene is TRBV7-2, the J gene TRBJ1-3, with 7 nucleotides matching TRBD1. There are 15 residues in the CDR3. V shed 1 base and J 4 bases; nucleotides not matched to a gene: 4. Germline V lookup: CDR1 SGHTA, CDR2 FQGNSA. CDR3 DNA sequence: TGTGCCAGCAGCTTAGGGGGACAGTACGGAAACACCATATATTTT. It encodes CASSLGGQYGNTIYF.

V usage is TRBV10-3 and J usage is TRBJ1-3; possible D gene TRBD1, 5 bases. V shed 9 bases and J shed 1 base, with 13 bases lying between them. Germline V gene data show CDR1 as ENHRY and CDR2 as SYGVKD. This CDR3 region has 14 residues. Written as DNA, the CDR3 is TGTGCCATAGCGGGAGGGGATTCTGGAAACACCATATATTTT. It translates to CAIAGGDSGNTIYF.

This clone is a singleton in its sample. The chain joins TRBV2 to TRBJ2-3; D is possibly TRBD2 (6 bases). Trimming cost V 1 base and J 4 bases, with 9 bases left between them. There are 14 residues in the CDR3. The V gene's germline CDR1 is SNHLY and CDR2 FYNNEI. CDR3 DNA: TGTGCCAGCAGTGAAGGACGGGGGTCAGATACGCAGTATTTT. As protein: CASSEGRGSDTQYF.

J is TRBJ1-4 and V is TRBV6-5; the D is unclear. The CDR3 is made up of 16 amino acids. Per the germline V gene, CDR1 is MNHEY and CDR2 is SVGAGI. V was shortened by 1 base and J by 7 bases, with 16 bases between the two germline ends. CDR3 nucleotide sequence: TGTGCCAGCAGTTACTTAACCACCCCCCGAGGTGAAAAACTGTTTTTT. This sequence encodes CASSYLTTPRGEKLFF.

This rearrangement joins TRBV7-9 to TRBJ2-7, with 8 bases identical to TRBD2. The CDR3 loop spans 16 amino acids. Germline-derived CDR1 and CDR2 are SEHNR and FQNEAQ (reference sequence). V shed 4 bases and J 2 bases; nucleotides not matched to a gene: 10. The CDR3 DNA sequence: TGTGCCAGCAGCTCATCTCGGGGGGGCGCCGCCTACGAGCAGTACTTC. Translation: CASSSSRGGAAYEQYF.

V is TRBV5-1 and J is TRBJ2-7; D might be TRBD2 (5 bases). Germline-derived CDR1 and CDR2 are SGHRS and YFSETQ. V dropped 0 bases and J dropped 3 bases, with 13 bases sitting between them. This CDR3 is built from 15 residues. The CDR3 region has the DNA TGCGCCAGCAGCTTGGCGTCGGGGTCGGTCTACGAGCAGTACTTC. This encodes CASSLASGSVYEQYF.

This sequence joins TRBV4-1 and TRBJ1-2; D is undetermined. CDR3 length: 16 amino acids. CDR1 MGHRA and CDR2 YSYEKL come from the germline V gene. V was trimmed by 0 bases and J by 3 bases, leaving 14 bases between them. CDR3 nucleotide sequence: TGCGCCAGCAGCCAAGACGGCAGAGGACTATACTATGGCTACACCTTC. Encoded protein: CASSQDGRGLYYGYTF.

The J gene is TRBJ2-3, the V gene TRBV11-2; D ambiguous. V shed 3 bases and J shed 10 bases, with 17 bases lying between them. The CDR3 loop spans 14 amino acids. Germline V CDR1 and CDR2: SGHAT, FQNNGV. The CDR3 here is CASSLIETIRPQYF. CDR3 DNA: TGTGCCAGCAGCTTGATCGAGACAATCAGGCCGCAGTATTTT. Full variable domain (outside the CDR3, taken from reference TRBV11-2 and TRBJ2-3): EAGVAQSPRYKIIEKRQSVAFWCNPISGHATLYWYQQILGQGPKLLIQFQNNGVVDDSQLPKDRFSAERLKGVDSTLKIQPAKLEDSAVYLCASSLIETIRPQYFGPGTRLTVL.

The rearrangement joins TRBV30 to TRBJ1-1, with TRBD1 matching over 7 bases. The germline V gene has CDR1 GTSNPN and CDR2 SVGIG (reference sequence). The CDR3 runs 13 residues. The ends lost 3 bases at V and 5 bases at J; junction bases unmatched: 6. This CDR3 is CAWRLDRETEAFF. DNA for the CDR3: TGTGCCTGGAGACTCGACAGGGAGACTGAAGCTTTCTTT. The variable domain in full, completed from reference TRBV30 and TRBJ1-1, reads SQTIHQWPATLVQPVGSPLSLECTVEGTSNPNLYWYRQAAGRGLQLLFYSVGIGQISSEVPQNLSASRPQDRQFILSSKKLLLSDSGFYLCAWRLDRETEAFFGQGTRLTVV.

The chain employs TRBV29-1 and TRBJ2-7; tentatively, D is TRBD1 (6 bases). The V and J ends lost 7 bases and 1 base respectively, with 14 bases between them. This CDR3 is 13 amino acids long. Germline-derived CDR1 and CDR2 are SQVTM and ANQGSEA. The CDR3 here is CSGQVPFSYEQYF. The DNA of the CDR3 is TGCAGCGGACAGGTCCCTTTTTCCTACGAGCAGTACTTC.

This clone was seen more than once but under ten times. The chain recombines TRBV7-8 with TRBJ1-3; D is uncertain. There are 15 residues in the CDR3. Trimming stripped 1 base from V and 3 bases from J, with 10 bases between. Germline V CDR1 and CDR2: SGHVS, FQNEAQ. The CDR3 loop is CASSLGAGSGNTIYF. CDR3 coding DNA: TGTGCCAGCAGCTTAGGAGCCGGGAGTGGAAACACCATATATTTT.

The V and J genes are TRBV3-1 (or the pseudogene TRBV3-2) and TRBJ1-3; 8 bases are a match to TRBD1. The V gene end was trimmed by 5 bases and the J gene end by 2 bases; junction bases not matched to a gene: 5. In germline, CDR1 is LGHDT, CDR2 YNNKEL (reference sequence). The CDR3 covers 15 residues. The CDR3 protein is CASSYRGLAGNTIYF. CDR3 in DNA: TGTGCCAGCAGCTACAGGGGGTTGGCTGGAAACACCATATATTTT.

The rearrangement links TRBV4-1 to TRBJ1-5; a weak D match, TRBD1 (5 bases). The CDR3 consists of 16 residues. CDR1 MGHRA and CDR2 YSYEKL come from the germline V gene. Trimming took 0 bases from V and 1 from J, leaving 10 bases between them. CDR3 loop: CASSQEGTPSNQPQHF. CDR3 sequence (DNA): TGCGCCAGCAGCCAAGAAGGGACTCCAAGCAATCAGCCCCAGCATTTT.

This chain connects TRBV19 to TRBJ1-1; D is unresolved. The CDR3 runs 13 residues. From germline, CDR1 is LNHDA and CDR2 SQIVND (reference sequence). Deletions cut 4 bases from V and 6 bases from J, with 12 bases between. The CDR3 protein is CASSKLVAPEAFF. The CDR3 DNA follows: TGTGCCAGTAGTAAGCTAGTGGCTCCTGAAGCTTTCTTT.

The rearrangement joins TRBV25-1 to TRBJ2-1; 7 bases match TRBD1. The CDR3 extends over 16 amino acids. Germline V CDR1 and CDR2: MGHDK, SYGVNS. J was trimmed by 4 bases and V by 3 bases; bases with no gene match: 9. The CDR3 loop reads CASSEPGVRGYNEQFF. The CDR3 region has the DNA TGTGCCAGCAGTGAGCCAGGGGTCAGGGGGTACAATGAGCAGTTCTTC. The full variable domain, in which reference TRBV25-1 and TRBJ2-1 provide the parts outside the CDR3, is EADIYQTPRYLVIGTGKKITLECSQTMGHDKMYWYQQDPGMELHLIHYSYGVNSTEKGDLSSESTVSRIRTEHFPLTLESARPSHTSQYLCASSEPGVRGYNEQFFGPGTRLTVL.

The rearrangement uses TRBV27 and TRBJ2-7, with D tentatively TRBD2 (6 bases). Trimming took off 3 bases at V and 3 bases at J, with 12 bases between the two ends. Germline-derived CDR1 and CDR2 are MNHEY and SMNVEV (reference sequence). There are 14 residues in the CDR3. Here the CDR3 reads CASSLAPGVYEQYF. Written as DNA, the CDR3 is TGTGCCAGCAGTTTGGCGCCGGGGGTCTACGAGCAGTACTTC.

The chain has TRBV3-1 (or the pseudogene TRBV3-2) and TRBJ2-3; maybe TRBD1 (6 bases). With 4 bases removed from V and 8 bases from J, the gap between germline ends came to 16 bases. CDR1 is LGHDT, CDR2 YNNKEL, per germline (reference sequence). This CDR3 region has 14 residues. CDR3 region: CASSRVQGTVTQYF. CDR3 in DNA: TGTGCCAGCAGCCGGGTACAGGGTACCGTTACGCAGTATTTT.

V is TRBV3-1 (or the pseudogene TRBV3-2) and J is TRBJ1-3, with D unresolved. With 0 bases removed from V and 2 bases from J, the gap between germline ends came to 8 bases. Germline CDR1 LGHDT, CDR2 YNNKEL (reference sequence). CDR3 length: 15 amino acids. CDR3 protein: CASSQDTQPGNTIYF. DNA of the CDR3: TGTGCCAGCAGCCAAGATACACAGCCTGGAAACACCATATATTTT.

The chain links TRBV5-1 to TRBJ1-2; D unclear. This CDR3 has 16 residues. The germline CDR1 and CDR2 sequences are SGHRS and YFSETQ. V lost 0 bases and J lost 4, with 16 bases in between. The CDR3 protein is CASSLGDALSSYGYTF. For the CDR3, the DNA is TGCGCCAGCAGCTTGGGAGACGCACTATCGTCCTATGGCTACACCTTC.

About this clone itself: Other nucleotide sequences from this sample produce the same CDR3. The chain combines TRBV9 with TRBJ1-2; 12 bases agree with TRBD1. The CDR3 runs 15 residues. The junction had 10 bases not matched to a gene; V was cut back by 10 bases and J by 3 bases. Germline CDR1 reads SGDLS; CDR2 reads YYNGEE. The CDR3 sequence: CASSTGTGGDYGYTF. CDR3 bases: TGTGCCTCATCAACCGGGACAGGGGGCGACTATGGCTACACCTTC.

The V and J genes are TRBV11-2 and TRBJ1-2; the D gene is possibly TRBD1 (6 bases). With 11 bases removed from V and 2 bases from J, the gap between germline ends came to 21 bases. Germline CDR1 reads SGHAT; CDR2 reads FQNNGV. The CDR3 spans 15 residues. The CDR3 bases are TGTGCCGTCTGGGGCAGGGGAAAATCGAACTATGGCTACACCTTC. Translated: CAVWGRGKSNYGYTF.

The chain links TRBV5-1 to TRBJ2-6; 8 bases align to TRBD2. Germline CDR1 and CDR2: SGHRS and YFSETQ. This CDR3 spans 17 amino acids. The trim removed 1 base at V and 4 bases at J, leaving 7 bases unmatched. CDR3: CASSLSREGTGANVLTF. The CDR3 DNA reads TGCGCCAGCAGCTTGAGTCGGGAGGGAACGGGGGCCAACGTCCTGACTTTC.

The chain employs TRBV24-1 and TRBJ1-5; the D is unclear. The V and J ends lost 2 bases and 2 bases respectively, with 12 bases between them. This CDR3 spans 16 amino acids. The germline V gene encodes CDR1 KGHDR and CDR2 SFDVKD. The CDR3 reads CATSDSSPGGNQPQHF. CDR3 nucleotides: TGTGCCACCAGTGATTCATCCCCAGGTGGCAATCAGCCCCAGCATTTT.

This clone was counted a single time. The rearrangement links TRBV2 to TRBJ2-5, with TRBD1 matching 7 bases. CDR3 size: 14 residues. V lost 5 bases to trimming and J lost 2 bases; unmatched junction nucleotides: 5. Germline CDR1 SNHLY, CDR2 FYNNEI. The DNA for the CDR3 is TGTGCCAGCAGTTTCCAGGGGGATCAAGAGACCCAGTACTTC. This codes for CASSFQGDQETQYF.

J is TRBJ2-2 and V is TRBV27; D is uncertain. V lost 1 base and J lost 1, with 7 bases in between. The germline CDR1 and CDR2 sequences are MNHEY and SMNVEV (reference sequence). CDR3 length equals 15 residues. The CDR3 sequence: CASSLFPGNTGELFF. CDR3 bases: TGTGCCAGCAGTTTATTTCCAGGGAACACCGGGGAGCTGTTTTTT.

V usage is TRBV30 and J usage is TRBJ2-7; 7 bases are shared with TRBD1. CDR3 length equals 18 residues. After removal of 2 bases from V and 4 bases from J, the junction contained 20 bases not matched to a gene. Germline lookup yields CDR1 GTSNPN and CDR2 SVGIG (reference sequence). The CDR3 reads CAWSREFQGDVVLYEQYF. DNA for the CDR3: TGTGCCTGGAGTCGCGAATTTCAGGGGGACGTGGTCCTTTACGAGCAGTACTTC.

The table lists this clone with a few counts. The chain combines TRBV5-1 with TRBJ1-1, with TRBD1 matching 7 bases. V lost 2 bases and J lost 5; bases outside the gene matches: 6. The CDR3 consists of 14 residues. Germline loops: CDR1 SGHRS, CDR2 YFSETQ. CDR3 region: CASSFAGGDTEAFF. The CDR3, as DNA: TGCGCCAGCAGCTTTGCAGGGGGAGATACTGAAGCTTTCTTT.

The rearrangement uses TRBV12-5 and TRBJ1-4; 8 bases are a match to TRBD1. V shed 1 base and J 7 bases; nucleotides not matched to a gene: 5. Germline V gene lookup returns CDR1 LGHNT and CDR2 FRNRAP. The length of the CDR3 is 15 residues. The CDR3 sequence is CASGLATGGGEKLFF. The DNA for the CDR3 is TGTGCTAGTGGTTTGGCCACAGGGGGGGGTGAAAAACTGTTTTTT.

This clone has more than one count but fewer than ten. The chain couples TRBV7-7 to TRBJ2-1, with TRBD2 matching 9 bases. Looked up from germline, CDR1 is SSHAT and CDR2 is FNYEAQ (reference sequence). There are 15 residues in the CDR3. Unmatched junction bases numbered 9, after V lost 5 bases and J lost 7 bases. The CDR3 sequence is CASSLQAGGSNEQFF. The CDR3 DNA follows: TGTGCCAGCAGCCTCCAAGCGGGGGGTTCAAATGAGCAGTTCTTC.

The V gene is TRBV13, the J gene TRBJ2-7, with TRBD2 identical over 9 bases. The germline V gene encodes CDR1 PRHDT and CDR2 FYEKMQ (reference sequence). V trimming: 0 bases; J trimming: 5 bases; junction bases outside the gene matches: 8. The CDR3 length is 16 residues. This chain's CDR3 is CASSLGLSGGWDEQYV. CDR3 in DNA: TGTGCCAGCAGCTTAGGCCTGAGCGGGGGGTGGGACGAGCAGTACGTC.

The V and J genes are TRBV3-1 (or the pseudogene TRBV3-2) and TRBJ1-6; 9 bases line up with TRBD1. The CDR3 spans 15 residues. After removal of 2 bases from V and 10 bases from J, the junction contained 6 bases not matched to a gene. In germline, CDR1 is LGHDT, CDR2 YNNKEL (reference sequence). CDR3 nucleotide sequence: TGTGCCAGCAGCCAAACCGGGACAGGGTCCTCACCCCTCCACTTT. Translating it yields CASSQTGTGSSPLHF.

The V and J genes are TRBV6-2 or TRBV6-3 and TRBJ1-6, with D tentatively TRBD1 (5 bases). This CDR3 is 14 amino acids long. The germline V gene has CDR1 MNHEY and CDR2 SVGEGT. V lost 3 bases, J lost 10 bases, and 13 bases lay in between. CDR3: CASSYWGRESPLHF. Written as DNA, the CDR3 is TGTGCCAGCAGTTATTGGGGCAGGGAATCACCCCTCCACTTT.